These 5 T cell receptor beta chains were sequenced from one sample in a study of cytomegalovirus exposure and HLA in healthy donors. PCR primers comprised 60 Vbeta and 13 Jbeta primers. Here immunoSEQ multiplex PCR was the method, and the copy in TCRdb shows in-frame clones only, minus some. This sample has roughly 90,000 clones, with roughly 78% found just once. What was sequenced was PBMCs. The source of these receptors is a man aged 30 to 45 in good health and CMV-seronegative.

This chain joins TRBV9 and TRBJ2-3; perhaps TRBD1 as D (6 bases). The V end lost 4 bases, the J end lost 3 bases, and 12 bases lay between the germline ends. CDR1 is SGDLS, CDR2 YYNGEE, per germline. There are 14 residues in the CDR3. The CDR3 sequence is CASSPGRGTDTQYF. The CDR3 bases are TGTGCCAGCAGCCCGGGCAGGGGAACAGATACGCAGTATTTT.

J is TRBJ2-1 and V is TRBV30; 7 nucleotides match TRBD2. The CDR3 is made up of 13 amino acids. Germline assignment: CDR1 GTSNPN and CDR2 SVGIG (reference sequence). V was pared by 4 bases and J by 1 base, with 1 base of the junction left unmatched. The CDR3 reads CAWTRGSYNEQFF. In DNA form, the CDR3 reads TGTGCCTGGACGCGGGGGTCCTACAATGAGCAGTTCTTC.

This chain uses TRBV6-5 with TRBJ2-7; D remains unclear. Trimming pared 6 bases from V and 0 bases from J, leaving 9 bases between. Germline values: CDR1 MNHEY, CDR2 SVGAGI. The CDR3 runs to 13 residues. In DNA form, the CDR3 reads TGTGCCAGCAGCCCGGGTCTCTCCTACGAGCAGTACTTC. This gives the protein CASSPGLSYEQYF.

V usage is TRBV30 and J usage is TRBJ2-3; 8 nucleotides agree with TRBD2. The CDR3 totals 15 residues. From germline, CDR1 is GTSNPN and CDR2 SVGIG (reference sequence). The ends lost 1 base at V and 2 bases at J; junction bases unmatched: 5. The CDR3 nucleotides are TGTGCCTGGAGTGAAACGGGAGGGTTCACAGATACGCAGTATTTT. Protein product: CAWSETGGFTDTQYF.

Comment on this clone: Other DNA sequences from this sample encode an identical CDR3 as well. V gene TRBV7-9 combines with J gene TRBJ1-4; D is perhaps TRBD1 (5 bases). CDR3 length: 13 amino acids. V lost 1 base, J lost 7 bases, and 7 bases lay in between. The germline V gene encodes CDR1 SEHNR and CDR2 FQNEAQ (reference sequence). The CDR3 DNA sequence: TGTGCCAGCAGCTTAGGGCAGGGTGAAAAACTGTTTTTT. It translates to CASSLGQGEKLFF.